This TCR beta chain was obtained from a study of T cells in Graves' hyperthyroidism and ophthalmopathy. Unmatched junction bases numbered 8, after V lost 4 bases and J lost 2 bases. This CDR3 has 17 residues. The germline gives CDR1 SGHRS, CDR2 YFSETQ. The source material, RNA transcripts, was used to amplify TCR beta CDR3 regions. A first-round RT-PCR of the TCR CDR3 used the HTBI primer set. TCRdb called the multiplex PCR reads again in MiXCR, with one record for every CDR3 protein. This sample carries 700,000 or so distinct CDR3 sequences, about 17% of them seen once, and the ten largest clones take around 8.1%. Study-wide results and caveats: Median prediction lead before ophthalmopathy onset was around seven months with the model. In the analysis, a 13 V-J model separated ophthalmopathy from stable hyperthyroidism. Most thyroid clonotypes with frequency above 0.001 were detected in blood.

This clonotype came up many times. The antigen is unknown. Sequencing was performed on blood. The gene calls are TRBV5-1 and TRBJ2-2; TRBD2 matches 10 bases. This TCR derives from a young man with Graves' hyperthyroidism. The CDR3 loop reads CASSTHGTSANTGELFF. DNA of the CDR3: TGCGCCAGCAGCACTCACGGGACTAGCGCCAACACCGGGGAGCTGTTTTTT.